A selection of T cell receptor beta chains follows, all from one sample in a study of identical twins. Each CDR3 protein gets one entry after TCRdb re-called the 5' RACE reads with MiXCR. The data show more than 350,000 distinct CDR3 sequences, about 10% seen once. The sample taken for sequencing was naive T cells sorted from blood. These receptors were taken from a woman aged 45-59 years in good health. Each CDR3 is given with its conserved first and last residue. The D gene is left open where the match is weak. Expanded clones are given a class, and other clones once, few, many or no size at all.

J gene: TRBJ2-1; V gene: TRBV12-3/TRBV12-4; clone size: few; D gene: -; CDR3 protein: CASSQGEAVYNEQFF; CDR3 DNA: TGTGCCAGCAGCCAGGGAGAGGCTGTGTACAATGAGCAGTTCTTC
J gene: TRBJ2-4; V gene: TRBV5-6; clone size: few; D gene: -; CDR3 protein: CASSRTPGGLQYF; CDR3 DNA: TGTGCCAGCAGCCGGACGCCAGGCGGGCTTCAGTACTTC
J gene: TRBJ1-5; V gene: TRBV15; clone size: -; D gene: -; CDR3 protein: CATSRHRVSNQPQHF; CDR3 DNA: TGTGCCACCAGCAGACACAGGGTGAGCAATCAGCCCCAGCATTTT
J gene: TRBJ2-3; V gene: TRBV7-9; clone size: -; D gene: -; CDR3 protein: CAIESGGFSTDTQYF; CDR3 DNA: TGTGCCATCGAAAGTGGGGGTTTTAGCACAGATACGCAGTATTTT
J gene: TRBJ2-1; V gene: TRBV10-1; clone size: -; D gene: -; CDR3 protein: CASSRKGRNEQFF; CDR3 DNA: TGCGCCAGCAGTCGAAAGGGGCGGAATGAGCAGTTCTTC
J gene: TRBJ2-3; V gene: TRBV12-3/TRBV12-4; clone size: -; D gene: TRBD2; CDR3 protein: CASRGPGTSGRFTDTQYF; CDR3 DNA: TGTGCCAGCAGGGGACCCGGGACTAGCGGGAGATTCACAGATACGCAGTATTTT
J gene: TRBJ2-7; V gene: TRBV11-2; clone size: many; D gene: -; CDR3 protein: CASSRRGGPTEQYF; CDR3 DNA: TGTGCCAGCAGCCGGAGAGGAGGTCCGACCGAGCAGTACTTC
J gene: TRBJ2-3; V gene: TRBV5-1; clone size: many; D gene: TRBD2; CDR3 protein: CASRTSGSTDTQYF; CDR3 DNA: TGCGCCAGCAGGACTAGCGGGAGCACAGATACGCAGTATTTT
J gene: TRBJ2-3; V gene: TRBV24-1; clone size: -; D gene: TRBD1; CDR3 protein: CATSDPGTGPTDTQYF; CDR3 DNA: TGTGCCACCAGTGATCCCGGGACAGGGCCTACAGATACGCAGTATTTT
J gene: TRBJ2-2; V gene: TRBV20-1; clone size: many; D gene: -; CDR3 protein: CSAEVPNTGELFF; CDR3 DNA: TGCAGTGCTGAGGTTCCTAACACCGGGGAGCTGTTTTTT
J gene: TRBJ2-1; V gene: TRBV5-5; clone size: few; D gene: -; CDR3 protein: CASKRDGNEQFF; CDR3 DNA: TGTGCCAGCAAACGGGACGGTAATGAGCAGTTCTTC
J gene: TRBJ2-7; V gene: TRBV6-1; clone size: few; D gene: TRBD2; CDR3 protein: CATGDYNSYEQYF; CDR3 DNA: TGTGCCACCGGGGACTATAACTCCTACGAGCAGTACTTC
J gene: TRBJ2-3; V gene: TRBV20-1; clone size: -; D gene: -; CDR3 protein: CSARGHSDSTDTQYF; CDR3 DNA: TGCAGTGCTAGAGGCCATAGCGACAGCACAGATACGCAGTATTTT
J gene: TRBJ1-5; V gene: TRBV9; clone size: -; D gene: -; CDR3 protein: CASSVEGSNQPQHF; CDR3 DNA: TGTGCCAGCAGCGTAGAGGGTAGCAATCAGCCCCAGCATTTT
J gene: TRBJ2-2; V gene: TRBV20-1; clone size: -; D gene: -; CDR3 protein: CSARVGTGTGELFF; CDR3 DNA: TGCAGTGCTAGAGTGGGGACTGGCACCGGGGAGCTGTTTTTT
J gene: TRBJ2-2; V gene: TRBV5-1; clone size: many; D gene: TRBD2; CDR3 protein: CASSLYSAGGPNTGELFF; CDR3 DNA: TGCGCCAGCAGCTTGTATTCGGCGGGAGGGCCGAACACCGGGGAGCTGTTTTTT
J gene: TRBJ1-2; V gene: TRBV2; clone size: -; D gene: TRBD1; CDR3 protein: CASGDREGAKNGYTF; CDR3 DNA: TGTGCCAGCGGGGATCGGGAGGGGGCGAAGAATGGCTACACTTTC
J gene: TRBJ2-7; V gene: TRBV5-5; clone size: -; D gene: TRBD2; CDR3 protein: CASSLLAGGYEQYF; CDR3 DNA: TGTGCCAGCAGCTTGCTAGCGGGAGGTTACGAGCAGTACTTC
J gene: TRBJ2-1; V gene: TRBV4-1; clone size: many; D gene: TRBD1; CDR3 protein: CASSQVGQGIYNEQFF; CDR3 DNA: TGCGCCAGCAGCCAAGTCGGACAGGGGATATACAATGAGCAGTTCTTC
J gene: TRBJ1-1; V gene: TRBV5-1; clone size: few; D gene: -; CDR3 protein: CASSWGLHPMNTEAFF; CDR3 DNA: TGCGCCAGCAGCTGGGGACTACACCCCATGAACACTGAAGCTTTCTTT
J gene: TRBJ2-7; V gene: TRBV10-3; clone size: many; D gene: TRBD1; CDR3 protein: CAISEVTGTAPYEQYF; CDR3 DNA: TGTGCCATCAGTGAGGTCACCGGGACAGCCCCATACGAGCAGTACTTC
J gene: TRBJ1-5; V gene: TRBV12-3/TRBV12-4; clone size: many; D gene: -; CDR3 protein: CASSFGVQPQHF; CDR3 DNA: TGTGCCAGCAGTTTTGGGGTTCAGCCCCAGCATTTT
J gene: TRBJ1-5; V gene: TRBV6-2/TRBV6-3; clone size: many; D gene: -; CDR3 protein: CASGGHPNQPQHF; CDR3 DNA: TGTGCCAGCGGGGGACATCCTAATCAGCCCCAGCATTTT
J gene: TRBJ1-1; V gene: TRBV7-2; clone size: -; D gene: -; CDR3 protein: CASRLRGQSQAFF; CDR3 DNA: TGTGCCAGCAGACTACGGGGCCAAAGTCAAGCTTTCTTT
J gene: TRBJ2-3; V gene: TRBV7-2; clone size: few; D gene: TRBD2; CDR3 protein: CASSSLAGGHTDTQYF; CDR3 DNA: TGTGCCAGCAGCTCCCTAGCGGGAGGCCACACAGATACGCAGTATTTT
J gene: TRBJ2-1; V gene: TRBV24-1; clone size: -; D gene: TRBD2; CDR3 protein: CATRPSGTNEQFF; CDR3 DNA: TGTGCCACCAGGCCTAGCGGGACCAATGAGCAGTTCTTC
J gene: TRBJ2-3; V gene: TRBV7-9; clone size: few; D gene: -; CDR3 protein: CASSPGRWERDTQYF; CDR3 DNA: TGTGCCAGCAGCCCCGGACGGTGGGAGCGGGATACGCAGTATTTT
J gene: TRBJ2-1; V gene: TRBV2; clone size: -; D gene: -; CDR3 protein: CASRQDWSSYNEQFF; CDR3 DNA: TGTGCCAGCAGGCAAGACTGGAGCTCCTACAATGAGCAGTTCTTC
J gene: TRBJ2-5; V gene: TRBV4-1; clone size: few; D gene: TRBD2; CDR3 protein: CASSQVGAGTRTVQETQYF; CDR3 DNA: TGCGCCAGCAGCCAAGTAGGGGCTGGGACTAGGACCGTACAAGAGACCCAGTACTTC
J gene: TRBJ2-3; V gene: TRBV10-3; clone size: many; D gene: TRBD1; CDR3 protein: CASQDRIVTDTQYF; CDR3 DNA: TGTGCCAGCCAGGACAGGATCGTCACAGATACGCAGTATTTT
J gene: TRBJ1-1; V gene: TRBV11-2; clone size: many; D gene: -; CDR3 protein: CASSLEWGGGEAFF; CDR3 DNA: TGTGCCAGCAGCTTAGAGTGGGGGGGCGGTGAAGCTTTCTTT
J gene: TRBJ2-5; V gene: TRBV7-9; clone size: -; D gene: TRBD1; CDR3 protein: CASYGQARETQYF; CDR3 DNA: TGTGCCAGTTACGGACAGGCGAGGGAGACCCAGTACTTC